The 15 T cell receptor beta chains listed next were all sequenced from one sample in a study of blood T cell repertoires in COVID-19. The table came from immunoSEQ multiplex PCR; TCRdb's copy has only in-frame clones and leaves some out. The data show approximately 220,000 clones, 83% seen once. What was sequenced was PBMCs or T cells enriched from blood (not recorded which). These receptors were obtained from a woman between 45 and 65 years old who had been exposed to COVID-19.

The V call is TRBV10-3, the J call TRBJ1-1; D remains unclear. The CDR3 sequence is 14 residues long. Trimming cost V 5 bases and J 1 base, with 11 bases left between them. CDR1 ENHRY and CDR2 SYGVKD come from the germline V gene. The CDR3 sequence: CAISPLRENTEAFF. CDR3 coding DNA: TGTGCCATCAGTCCTCTCCGGGAGAACACTGAAGCTTTCTTT.

This chain connects TRBV28 to TRBJ2-1; a weak D match, TRBD2 (5 bases). Germline V gene data show CDR1 as MDHEN and CDR2 as SYDVKM. The CDR3 is made up of 13 amino acids. The germline V and J ends were trimmed by 7 bases and 7 bases, with 14 bases remaining between them. The CDR3 DNA sequence: TGTGCCAGCACACAGACTATCCCTAATGAGCAGTTCTTC. The encoded protein is CASTQTIPNEQFF.

The chain couples TRBV10-3 to TRBJ2-1, with TRBD2 matching over 8 bases. Trimming at V came to 7 bases and at J to 7 bases, leaving 12 bases not matched to a gene. Germline-derived CDR1 and CDR2 are ENHRY and SYGVKD. The CDR3 contains 15 residues. The CDR3 reads CAITEVAGSGNEQFF. CDR3 nucleotides: TGTGCCATCACCGAGGTAGCGGGGAGTGGGAATGAGCAGTTCTTC.

CDR3 protein: CASSQDTGLAGGQETQYF. The DNA of the CDR3 is TGTGCCAGCAGCCAAGATACGGGACTAGCGGGGGGGCAAGAGACCCAGTACTTC. J is TRBJ2-5 and V is TRBV3-1 (or the pseudogene TRBV3-2); 16 bases align to TRBD2. Germline trimming cut 0 bases from V and 2 bases from J; bases unmatched to any gene: 3. CDR3 length: 18 amino acids. The germline CDR1 and CDR2 sequences are LGHDT and YNNKEL (reference sequence).

The rearrangement links TRBV5-1 to TRBJ2-7; maybe TRBD2 (7 bases). Germline V gene data show CDR1 as SGHRS and CDR2 as YFSETQ. The CDR3 has 16 residues. V lost 3 bases and J lost 0, with 16 bases in between. CDR3 region: CASSSNTGGISYEQYF. CDR3 bases: TGCGCCAGCAGCTCTAACACGGGGGGCATCTCCTACGAGCAGTACTTC.

The chain uses TRBV10-1 and TRBJ2-1, with 9 positions matching TRBD2. Germline CDR1 reads WNHNN; CDR2 reads SYGVQD (reference sequence). The CDR3 has 15 residues. Trimming removed 6 bases from V and 6 bases from J; junction bases left unmatched: 9. CDR3 loop: CASRSGGPGSNEQFF. For the CDR3, the DNA is TGCGCCAGCAGGAGCGGGGGGCCAGGAAGCAATGAGCAGTTCTTC.

As DNA, the CDR3 is TGTGCCAGTAGTGTCGGGAGGGACCAGCAGCCCCAGCATTTT. Translating it yields CASSVGRDQQPQHF. The rearrangement joins TRBV19 to TRBJ1-5, with a weak D call TRBD1 (5 bases). This CDR3 contains 14 residues. Germline loops: CDR1 LNHDA, CDR2 SQIVND (reference sequence). Between the trimmed V and J ends, which lost 5 bases and 7 bases, there was a span of 15 bases. The full variable domain, in which reference TRBV19 and TRBJ1-5 provide the parts outside the CDR3, is DGGITQSPKYLFRKEGQNVTLSCEQNLNHDAMYWYRQDPGQGLRLIYYSQIVNDFQKGDIAEGYSVSREKKESFPLTVTSAQKNPTAFYLCASSVGRDQQPQHFGDGTRLSIL.

The chain links TRBV7-3 to TRBJ2-3; TRBD2 matches 12 bases. This CDR3 comprises 15 residues. The V segment lost 5 bases and the J segment 2 bases; nucleotides outside the gene matches: 2. From germline, CDR1 is SGHTA and CDR2 FQGTGA. The CDR3 spells CASSPSGGATDTQYF. In nucleotides, the CDR3 is TGTGCCAGCAGCCCTAGCGGGGGGGCCACAGATACGCAGTATTTT.

This clone was picked up one time. This chain connects TRBV7-9 to TRBJ1-1; D uncertain. The CDR3 totals 16 residues. Between the trimmed V and J ends, which lost 4 bases and 0 bases, there was a span of 15 bases. Germline V gene sequence: CDR1 SEHNR, CDR2 FQNEAQ (reference sequence). CDR3 in amino acids: CASSYLLPSLNTEAFF. As DNA, the CDR3 is TGTGCCAGCAGCTACCTACTCCCTTCTCTGAACACTGAAGCTTTCTTT.

The V and J genes are TRBV7-2 and TRBJ1-1, with unresolved D. The CDR3 has 15 residues. Trimming removed 5 bases at V and 2 bases at J, with 15 bases between. Germline CDR1 SGHTA, CDR2 FQGNSA. CDR3 in amino acids: CASSPSPLSNTEAFF. The CDR3 nucleotides are TGTGCCAGCAGCCCTTCCCCTCTCAGTAACACTGAAGCTTTCTTT.

The CDR3, as DNA: TGTGCCAGCAGCTTAAGGGACTGGGCCTTCAATGAGCAGTTCTTC. This encodes CASSLRDWAFNEQFF. V usage is TRBV11-2 and J usage is TRBJ2-1, with D maybe TRBD2 (6 bases). Trimming left V 2 bases short and J 6 bases short, with 14 bases between. The CDR3 loop spans 15 amino acids. Germline V gene sequence: CDR1 SGHAT, CDR2 FQNNGV.

The rearrangement uses TRBV29-1 and TRBJ2-1; 7 bases match TRBD2. J lost 10 bases, V lost 5 bases, and 8 bases had no gene match. Germline V CDR1 and CDR2: SQVTM, ANQGSEA. The CDR3 loop spans 12 amino acids. CDR3 coding DNA: TGCAGCGTTACGGACCAGACTAGCGAGCAGTTCTTC. It yields the protein CSVTDQTSEQFF.

This clone has a handful of counts. The sample holds other DNA sequences that translate to the same CDR3. This rearrangement joins TRBV7-3 to TRBJ2-2, with 8 bases fitting TRBD2. The V gene end was trimmed by 0 bases and the J gene end by 2 bases; junction bases not matched to a gene: 5. Germline V gene lookup returns CDR1 SGHTA and CDR2 FQGTGA. This CDR3 contains 17 residues. The CDR3 DNA sequence: TGTGCCAGCAGCTTAACCGGAGCGGGGGCCAACACCGGGGAGCTGTTTTTT. Amino acids: CASSLTGAGANTGELFF.

V gene TRBV18 combines with J gene TRBJ1-6; no reliable D call. Germline CDR1 reads KGHSH; CDR2 reads LQKENI. This CDR3 is 16 amino acids long. The V end lost 2 bases, the J end lost 10 bases, and 18 bases lay between the germline ends. The CDR3 region has the DNA TGTGCCAGCTCACCAAGACGAGAGAGGGTGGGGTCACCCCTCCACTTT. It encodes CASSPRRERVGSPLHF.

As to this clone: The same CDR3 arises from other DNA sequences in this sample as well. The chain uses TRBV3-1 (or the pseudogene TRBV3-2) and TRBJ1-4, with 7 nucleotides matching TRBD1. V shed 3 bases and J 7 bases; nucleotides not matched to a gene: 2. CDR1 and CDR2 (germline): LGHDT, YNNKEL (reference sequence). The CDR3 is made up of 13 amino acids. For the CDR3, the DNA is TGTGCCAGCAGCCAGAACAGGGGTGAAAAACTGTTTTTT. Its protein product is CASSQNRGEKLFF.